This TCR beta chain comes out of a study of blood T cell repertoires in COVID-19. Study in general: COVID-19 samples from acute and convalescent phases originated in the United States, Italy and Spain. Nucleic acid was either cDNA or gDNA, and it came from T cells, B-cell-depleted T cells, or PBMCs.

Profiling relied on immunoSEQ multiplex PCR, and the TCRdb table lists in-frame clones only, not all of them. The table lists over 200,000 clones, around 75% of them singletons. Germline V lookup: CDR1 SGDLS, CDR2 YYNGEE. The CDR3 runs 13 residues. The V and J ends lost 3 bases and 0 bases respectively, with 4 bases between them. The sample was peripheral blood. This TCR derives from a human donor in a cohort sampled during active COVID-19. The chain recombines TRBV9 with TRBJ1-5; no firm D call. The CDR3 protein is CASSAYSNQPQHF. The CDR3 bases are TGTGCCAGCAGCGCTTATAGCAATCAGCCCCAGCATTTT.